These 20 T cell receptor beta chains share one sample of origin, sequenced in a study of blood T cell repertoires in COVID-19. Libraries were prepared by immunoSEQ multiplex PCR; TCRdb keeps only in-frame clonotypes and omits some of them. The table lists 55,000 to 65,000 clones, 75% to 80% of them singletons. Sequenced: peripheral blood. Every receptor here comes from a human donor in a cohort sampled during active COVID-19.

The chain links TRBV4-2 to TRBJ2-2; 12 positions agree with TRBD2. The junction had 4 bases not matched to a gene; V was cut back by 2 bases and J by 6 bases. The CDR3 length is 16 residues. Germline loops: CDR1 LGHNA, CDR2 YNFKEQ. The CDR3 loop is CASSQPSGRVPGELFF. CDR3 DNA sequence: TGTGCCAGCAGCCAACCTAGCGGGAGGGTGCCCGGGGAGCTGTTTTTT.

The genes are TRBV30 and TRBJ1-3, with a weak D call TRBD1 (6 bases). V was cut by 1 base and J by 1 base, with 11 bases left in between. The CDR3 covers 15 residues. Germline V CDR1 and CDR2: GTSNPN, SVGIG (reference sequence). The CDR3 is CAWSDTGSSGNTIYF. In DNA, the CDR3 is TGTGCCTGGAGTGATACAGGGTCTTCTGGAAACACCATATATTTT.

The rearrangement joins TRBV5-4 to TRBJ1-1, with D possibly matching TRBD1 (5 bases). Trimming cost V 0 bases and J 0 bases, with 12 bases left between them. Germline V gene data show CDR1 as SGHNT and CDR2 as YYREEE (reference sequence). The CDR3 totals 16 residues. CDR3 protein: CASSLGDRAMNTEAFF. CDR3 DNA: TGTGCCAGCAGCTTGGGAGACAGAGCAATGAACACTGAAGCTTTCTTT.

V usage is TRBV5-1 and J usage is TRBJ1-3; D is unresolved. CDR1 and CDR2 from the germline V gene are SGHRS and YFSETQ. Trimming took 0 bases from V and 1 from J, leaving 5 bases between them. CDR3 length: 14 amino acids. The CDR3 loop is CASSLDLSGNTIYF. CDR3 in DNA: TGCGCCAGCAGCTTGGATCTGTCTGGAAACACCATATATTTT.

This clone was seen more than once but under ten times. The CDR3, as DNA: TGTGCCAGCAGCAGCGGCCGAATACCTCCCTACGAGCAGTACTTC. Its protein product is CASSSGRIPPYEQYF. The V and J genes are TRBV6-5 and TRBJ2-7, with D possibly TRBD2 on 5 matching bases. CDR3 size: 15 residues. The V end was cut by 6 bases, the J end by 2 bases, with 17 bases between. CDR1 is MNHEY, CDR2 SVGAGI, per germline.

The chain links TRBV5-1 to TRBJ2-1; TRBD1 matches 7 bases. Germline V CDR1 and CDR2: SGHRS, YFSETQ. With 4 bases clipped from V and 6 bases from J, the junction kept 7 bases outside the gene matches. The CDR3 covers 14 residues. The CDR3 reads CASSIPTGSNEQFF. The CDR3, as DNA: TGCGCCAGCAGCATACCGACAGGGAGCAATGAGCAGTTCTTC.

J is TRBJ2-7 and V is TRBV3-1 (or the pseudogene TRBV3-2); the D is unclear. Germline V gene lookup returns CDR1 LGHDT and CDR2 YNNKEL (reference sequence). The germline V and J ends were trimmed by 6 bases and 5 bases, with 17 bases remaining between them. This CDR3 region has 14 residues. Here the CDR3 DNA reads TGTGCCAGCAGTAGATTTCTTGCCTTAAACGAGCAGTACTTC. This sequence encodes CASSRFLALNEQYF.

In this sample, this clone turned up a few times. The CDR3 nucleotides read TGTGCCACCTTCACTTCAACGAGGGGCACAGATACGCAGTATTTT. It is translated as CATFTSTRGTDTQYF. This chain uses TRBV6-5 with TRBJ2-3, with D possibly matching TRBD2 (5 bases). CDR1 MNHEY and CDR2 SVGAGI come from the germline V gene. The CDR3 loop spans 15 amino acids. The V gene lost 10 bases and the J gene lost 1 base, with 18 bases spanning the gap.

The CDR3 spells CASSSVSGLANEQFF. The CDR3 bases are TGCGCCAGCAGCAGTGTGTCGGGACTAGCCAATGAGCAGTTCTTC. The V and J genes are TRBV5-1 and TRBJ2-1; TRBD2 matches 9 bases. The V gene end was trimmed by 4 bases and the J gene end by 6 bases; junction bases not matched to a gene: 8. CDR3 size: 15 residues. Germline V gene lookup returns CDR1 SGHRS and CDR2 YFSETQ.

This chain joins TRBV19 and TRBJ1-3; weak D call: TRBD1 (6 bases). The CDR3 has 16 residues. Per germline, CDR1 LNHDA and CDR2 SQIVND (reference sequence). V was trimmed by 3 bases and J by 3 bases, leaving 15 bases between them. The CDR3 coding sequence is TGTGCCAGTAGTATTTGGGGGCCTGGGGATGGAAACACCATATATTTT. The encoded protein is CASSIWGPGDGNTIYF.

Only one count was recorded for this clone. The chain combines TRBV7-2 with TRBJ1-2, with D possibly TRBD1 on 6 matching bases. Germline CDR1 reads SGHTA; CDR2 reads FQGNSA. V lost 3 bases to trimming and J lost 2 bases, with 10 bases between them. This CDR3 spans 14 amino acids. In DNA, the CDR3 is TGTGCCAGCAGCTTGGCTGGACAGAACTATGGCTACACCTTC. Protein product: CASSLAGQNYGYTF.

J is TRBJ2-6 and V is TRBV7-3, with TRBD1 identical over 11 bases. Germline CDR1 and CDR2: SGHTA and FQGTGA. Unmatched junction bases numbered 16, after V lost 5 bases and J lost 4 bases. This CDR3 spans 20 amino acids. CDR3 region: CASSPQTGTGGLGGANVLTF. CDR3 nucleotide sequence: TGTGCCAGCAGCCCCCAAACCGGGACAGGGGGTCTTGGCGGGGCCAACGTCCTGACTTTC.

V gene TRBV29-1 combines with J gene TRBJ2-1, with 10 bases fitting TRBD2. V dropped 2 bases and J dropped 2; count of bases not matched to a gene: 9. CDR1 is SQVTM and CDR2 is ANQGSEA in the germline V gene. The CDR3 sequence is 17 residues long. The CDR3 nucleotides read TGCAGCGTTGAAAGGCGGGGGAGCGGGAGGGCCTACAATGAGCAGTTCTTC. As protein: CSVERRGSGRAYNEQFF.

This clone came up once. The DNA for the CDR3 is TGTGCCAGCAGCTACCTACAGGGAGCCACCGGGGAGCTGTTTTTT. Residues: CASSYLQGATGELFF. The chain combines TRBV5-5 with TRBJ2-2; D is perhaps TRBD1 (6 bases). Germline CDR1 reads SGHKS; CDR2 reads YYEKEE (reference sequence). The CDR3 is made up of 15 amino acids. Trimming removed 3 bases at V and 4 bases at J, with 13 bases between.

This clone has a handful of counts. V and J are TRBV27 and TRBJ1-5, with a possible D match to TRBD1 (6 bases). The V end lost 6 bases, the J end lost 3 bases, and 9 bases lay between the germline ends. Germline CDR1 reads MNHEY; CDR2 reads SMNVEV (reference sequence). The CDR3 covers 13 residues. CDR3 sequence (DNA): TGTGCCAGCAGGGACAGCTACAATCAGCCCCAGCATTTT. Its translation: CASRDSYNQPQHF.

The table lists this clone with a few counts. The rearrangement uses TRBV5-1 and TRBJ2-2, with D unresolved. V was shortened by 1 base and J by 2 bases, with 9 bases between the two germline ends. Germline lookup yields CDR1 SGHRS and CDR2 YFSETQ. This CDR3 is 15 amino acids long. The CDR3 spells CASSLKQPNTGELFF. In nucleotides, the CDR3 is TGCGCCAGCAGCTTGAAACAGCCCAACACCGGGGAGCTGTTTTTT.

The chain joins TRBV5-1 to TRBJ2-3; 11 bases map to TRBD2. Losses at the gene ends were 6 bases for V and 2 bases for J; bases not matched to a gene: 8. The CDR3 loop spans 16 amino acids. Germline V gives CDR1 SGHRS, CDR2 YFSETQ. CDR3 protein: CASILGTSGNTDTQYF. The CDR3 region has the DNA TGCGCCAGCATCCTAGGGACTAGCGGTAACACAGATACGCAGTATTTT.

This chain connects TRBV3-1 (or the pseudogene TRBV3-2) to TRBJ2-7; the match to TRBD2 covers 9 bases. The CDR3 has 17 amino acids. Trimming removed 6 bases from V and 0 bases from J; junction bases left unmatched: 12. Per germline, CDR1 LGHDT and CDR2 YNNKEL (reference sequence). CDR3: CASSPRAGGTSSYEQYF. The CDR3 DNA reads as TGTGCCAGCAGTCCCCGAGCGGGAGGCACCAGCTCCTACGAGCAGTACTTC.

The chain is built from TRBV7-9 and TRBJ2-5; 11 positions match TRBD2. Germline V lookup: CDR1 SEHNR, CDR2 FQNEAQ (reference sequence). The CDR3 spans 17 residues. V trimming: 5 bases; J trimming: 5 bases; junction bases outside the gene matches: 13. CDR3 nucleotide sequence: TGTGCCAGCAGCCCCAGAGGTAGCGGGAGGGCCAGGGAGACCCAGTACTTC. It translates to CASSPRGSGRARETQYF. The complete variable domain, with remaining parts taken from reference TRBV7-9 and TRBJ2-5, reads DTGVSQNPRHKITKRGQNVTFRCDPISEHNRLYWYRQTLGQGPEFLTYFQNEAQLEKSRLLSDRFSAERPKGSFSTLEIQRTEQGDSAMYLCASSPRGSGRARETQYFGPGTRLLVL.

For this clone: The sample holds other DNA sequences that translate to the same CDR3. This chain connects TRBV28 to TRBJ1-2, with 8 positions matching TRBD1. Germline CDR1 and CDR2: MDHEN and SYDVKM. The CDR3 loop spans 15 amino acids. V lost 4 bases, J lost 2 bases, and 6 bases stayed unmatched. The CDR3 here is CASSSYRQGNYGYTF. The CDR3 nucleotides are TGTGCCAGCAGTTCATACCGACAGGGGAACTATGGCTACACCTTC.